The clone carrying this T cell receptor (beta chain) has more than one count but fewer than ten. Its antigen is unknown. This record belongs to a study of OX40 agonist ivuxolimab in advanced cancers. Overall study context: Checkpoint inhibitors had been given previously to about 40% of patients. Notes on the study in general: Also showing low normalized T-cell clonal expansion were some of the nonresponders.

Generated by immunoSEQ multiplex PCR, the TCRdb table keeps only in-frame clones and is missing some. Found here are roughly 59,000 clones, around 90% of them singletons; the top ten hold roughly 5%. Germline CDR1 LNHDA, CDR2 SQIVND (reference sequence). With 5 bases clipped from V and 8 bases from J, the junction kept 9 bases outside the gene matches. This CDR3 region has 15 residues. Sequences were derived from CD4+ or CD8+ T cells sorted from blood, sampled in a trial of the OX40 agonist ivuxolimab. The chain links TRBV19 to TRBJ2-1; 10 bases fit TRBD1. The sequence was obtained from an adult with an advanced solid tumor such as melanoma, head and neck, liver or kidney cancer. The CDR3 nucleotides read TGTGCCAGTAGTGGGTATAGACAGGGGGCCGATGAGCAGTTCTTC. It is translated as CASSGYRQGADEQFF.